This T cell receptor beta chain came from a study of sequential checkpoint blockade in melanoma. For the study at large: 85 to 95 pretreatment tumor DNA samples were TCRβ immunosequenced. Matched biopsies came pretreatment and at week 13 for 20 to 25 patients.

Specified treatment: randomized to nivolumab then ipilimumab (arm A) or the reverse (arm B). DNA-damaging chemotherapy had not been given to any patient beforehand. The table came from immunoSEQ multiplex PCR; TCRdb's copy has only in-frame clones and leaves some out. The sample carries 1,500 to 2,000 clones, about 20% recorded once. This CDR3 spans 12 amino acids. Germline V gives CDR1 SQVTM, CDR2 ANQGSEA. V gave up 7 bases and J gave up 4 bases; unmatched junction bases: 6. The material sequenced was tumor tissue (inferred from file names), taken from a patient given nivolumab and ipilimumab in sequence. The genes are TRBV29-1 and TRBJ2-5; 7 bases are shared with TRBD1. The TCR sequence derives from a human donor with melanoma. CDR3 in amino acids: CSAMTGTETQYF. The CDR3 DNA is TGCAGCGCCATGACAGGGACAGAGACCCAGTACTTC.